The entry that follows covers one T cell receptor (beta chain) sequence. Its target is unknown. A read error may account for a junction end that differs from germline. Diagnostic conclusions were grounded in clinical symptoms, serum thyroxine, TRAb, thyroid ultrasound and orbital computed tomography. The CDR3 contains 14 residues. Germline V gene lookup returns CDR1 LGHDT and CDR2 YNNKEL (reference sequence). The data were taken from a study of Graves' ophthalmopathy and Graves' hyperthyroidism. CDR3 regions of TCR beta were amplified from RNA transcripts. The authors performed first-round RT-PCR with HTBI primers and then a second-round multiplex PCR. From the multiplex PCR reads, TCRdb called clonotypes with MiXCR, one entry per CDR3 protein. Counted here are approximately 640,000 distinct CDR3 sequences, over 40% occurring once; the ten biggest clones make up more than 3%. Study-wide results and limits: Most expanded clonotypes from thyroid (those above 0.001 frequency) were also found in blood. Ophthalmopathy and stable hyperthyroidism were discriminated by a 13-signature model, with around 88% sensitivity and around 81% specificity.

This TCR was sampled from an adult man with Graves' ophthalmopathy. This sequence joins TRBV3-1 and TRBJ1-1; 10 bases are shared with TRBD1. The sequencing input was peripheral blood. This CDR3 is CASTGTGANTEASF. The CDR3 DNA sequence: TGTGCCAGCACCGGGACAGGGGCGAACACTGAAGCTTCCTTT.